This TCR beta chain was sequenced in a study of blood T cell repertoires in COVID-19 (dated by TCRdb to 2018 to 2021). Looking at the study overall: The collaborator samples originated in the United States, Italy and Spain and spanned the acute and convalescent phases of COVID-19. Nearly every sample came with metadata listing a de-identified subject ID, COVID-19 status, age in years and sex. Subjects who had been exposed to COVID-19, were actively infected with it, or had recovered from it provided the deeply sampled blood TCRbeta repertoires that made up the dataset. HLA class I and class II types, where available, came from metadata supplied by the sample provider rather than from assay-based typing. The material from the prospective study consisted of cDNA or gDNA derived from T cells, B-cell-depleted T cells, or PBMCs. The samples were drawn from the first 160 participants of the ongoing ImmuneRACE study and from 1,200 or so subjects provided by 6 global collaborators. The repertoires were made available in a free public database intended to serve as a resource for research on the immune response to SARS-CoV-2.

The immunoSEQ Assay, a bias-controlled multiplex PCR, was used to amplify TCRbeta CDR3 regions from genomic DNA. The paper's data handling went like this. Within the assay, amplification of reference gene primers was used to estimate how many nucleated cells each sample contained. To quantify the absolute abundance of each unique TCRbeta CDR3 rearrangement, sequence reads were collapsed and filtered. For each sample, productive Simpson clonality was calculated as the square root of Simpson's diversity index across productive rearrangements. TCRdb provides this immuneACCESS table in a form limited to in-frame rearrangements. Some clones are lacking; in checked studies, under half of them reflect an unresolved V gene, and why the rest are absent is not known. The V and J calls and clone size come from that table; D and trimming were worked out from the DNA. The sample table contains tens of thousands of clones; only one count was recorded for about 88% of them. Of the sample, approximately 13% is held by the ten largest clones.

Paper-wide results and their limitations: The amount of clinical and demographic metadata varied by source and participant and was provided uncurated.

For this clone: Its recognized antigen is unknown. Base qualities are not recorded, but no much larger clone differs from it by a single base.

Trimming removed 3 bases from V and 1 base from J, leaving 9 bases between the germline ends. CDR1 and CDR2 were assigned from the germline V gene as LGHNA and YSLEER. The CDR3, cysteine through phenylalanine, is 14 amino acids long. This entry keeps only the CDR3 DNA: 42 bases, framed from base 1. The collaborating institutions used their own protocols to collect whole blood in K2EDTA tubes. For TCRbeta analysis, collaborators shipped samples in one of three forms: frozen whole blood, isolated PBMCs, or DNA extracted from either of those sample types. Sample: peripheral blood. Here the chain combines TRBV4-3 and TRBJ1-1; tentative D gene TRBD1, with 5 bases matching. The sequence derives from a man aged 65-85 years with active COVID-19. The sequence in DNA is TGCGCCAGCAGCCACGATGACAGGAACACTGAAGCTTTCTTT. Translated, this is CASSHDDRNTEAFF.